Below, 17 T cell receptor beta chains from the same sample are listed, as sequenced in a study of blood T cell repertoires in COVID-19. The repertoire was sequenced with immunoSEQ multiplex PCR; TCRdb's copy has only in-frame clones and lacks some. The table shows 57,000 or so clones, with less than 85% occurring only once. Sequencing input: peripheral blood. The receptors shown here come from a man between 60 and 70 years old with acute or convalescent COVID-19.

The gene calls are TRBV5-1 and TRBJ1-4; D remains unclear. Germline assignment: CDR1 SGHRS and CDR2 YFSETQ. Trimming left V 0 bases short and J 9 bases short, with 9 bases between. The CDR3 contains 13 residues. CDR3 sequence reads: CASSLGGSQKLFF. The CDR3 coding sequence is TGCGCCAGCAGCTTGGGAGGGTCTCAAAAACTGTTTTTT.

This clone was counted a few times. This chain uses TRBV11-2 with TRBJ2-1; D might be TRBD1 (6 bases). The germline V gene encodes CDR1 SGHAT and CDR2 FQNNGV. Trimming removed 3 bases from V and 2 bases from J, with 11 bases in between. This CDR3 spans 15 amino acids. CDR3 region: CASSFAGAAYNEQFF. For the CDR3, the DNA is TGTGCCAGCAGCTTCGCAGGGGCGGCCTACAATGAGCAGTTCTTC. Full variable domain (outside the CDR3, taken from reference TRBV11-2 and TRBJ2-1): EAGVAQSPRYKIIEKRQSVAFWCNPISGHATLYWYQQILGQGPKLLIQFQNNGVVDDSQLPKDRFSAERLKGVDSTLKIQPAKLEDSAVYLCASSFAGAAYNEQFFGPGTRLTVL.

The CDR3 bases are TGTGCCAGCACCCGCCGGACAGGGTTGGTTGGGAGCACCATATATTTT. Translation gives CASTRRTGLVGSTIYF. The rearrangement links TRBV27 to TRBJ1-3, with 8 bases fitting TRBD1. Germline loops: CDR1 MNHEY, CDR2 SMNVEV (reference sequence). V was pared by 7 bases and J by 9 bases, with 17 bases of the junction left unmatched. CDR3 size: 16 residues.

A few counts support this clone. The gene calls are TRBV27 and TRBJ2-7, with 8 bases aligning to TRBD1. This CDR3 region has 14 residues. Per germline, CDR1 MNHEY and CDR2 SMNVEV (reference sequence). With 5 bases clipped from V and 4 bases from J, the junction kept 7 bases outside the gene matches. The CDR3 nucleotides read TGTGCCAGCAGTGCCCGGGACAGGCGATACGAGCAGTACTTC. Translated, it gives CASSARDRRYEQYF.

The CDR3 nucleotides read TGTGCCACTACTGATACCAAACGGGACAGCTACTCCTACGAGCAGTACTTC. Translating gives CATTDTKRDSYSYEQYF. This sequence joins TRBV19 and TRBJ2-7; 7 bases agree with TRBD1. The germline V gene encodes CDR1 LNHDA and CDR2 SQIVND (reference sequence). Unmatched junction bases numbered 18, after V lost 10 bases and J lost 0 bases. CDR3 length equals 17 residues.

The V call is TRBV7-9, the J call TRBJ2-1; 10 nucleotides agree with TRBD1. Germline loops: CDR1 SEHNR, CDR2 FQNEAQ (reference sequence). The CDR3 extends over 18 amino acids. Losses at the gene ends were 1 base for V and 2 bases for J; bases not matched to a gene: 8. This CDR3 is CASSLGQGASAPYNEQFF. CDR3 DNA sequence: TGTGCCAGCAGCTTAGGACAGGGGGCTAGCGCACCCTACAATGAGCAGTTCTTC.

This rearrangement joins TRBV6-5 to TRBJ1-2; D is perhaps TRBD1 (5 bases). This CDR3 has 15 residues. In germline, CDR1 is MNHEY, CDR2 SVGAGI. Trimming took 8 bases from V and 0 from J, leaving 16 bases between them. As DNA, the CDR3 is TGTGCCAGCCAAGGTGTGGGGCTACCTAACTATGGCTACACCTTC. It specifies CASQGVGLPNYGYTF.

This chain links TRBV3-1 (or the pseudogene TRBV3-2) with TRBJ2-1; 10 nucleotides match TRBD2. Germline CDR1 and CDR2: LGHDT and YNNKEL (reference sequence). This CDR3 has 18 residues. Trimming cost V 2 bases and J 7 bases; bases outside gene matches: 14. The CDR3 spells CASSQPSQGSGRSNEQFF. CDR3 nucleotide sequence: TGTGCCAGCAGCCAACCGAGCCAAGGTAGCGGGAGGAGTAATGAGCAGTTCTTC.

This chain joins TRBV29-1 and TRBJ2-1, with 8 bases fitting TRBD1. The CDR3 has 14 amino acids. The V gene's germline CDR1 is SQVTM and CDR2 ANQGSEA. V was pared by 2 bases and J by 1 base, with 1 base of the junction left unmatched. As DNA, the CDR3 is TGCAGCGTTGAACAGGGGGCTTCCTACAATGAGCAGTTCTTC. It codes for CSVEQGASYNEQFF.

This clone has just one count. The chain recombines TRBV28 with TRBJ2-7; 8 nucleotides match TRBD1. CDR3 length: 13 amino acids. Germline-derived CDR1 and CDR2 are MDHEN and SYDVKM. The V segment lost 2 bases and the J segment 6 bases; nucleotides outside the gene matches: 3. CDR3 region: CASSLITGGEQYF. The CDR3, as DNA: TGTGCCAGCAGTTTAATCACAGGGGGCGAGCAGTACTTC.

This clone has just one count. The CDR3 coding sequence is TGCGCCAGCAGCTTGGGACTTAATAATCGCGTCACAGATACGCAGTATTTT. Translated, it gives CASSLGLNNRVTDTQYF. The rearrangement uses TRBV5-1 and TRBJ2-3; no reliable D call. Per germline, CDR1 SGHRS and CDR2 YFSETQ. Trimming pared 0 bases from V and 2 bases from J, leaving 16 bases between. The CDR3 runs to 17 residues.

V usage is TRBV2 and J usage is TRBJ2-7; TRBD1 matches 12 bases. The CDR3 totals 16 residues. The trim removed 4 bases at V and 2 bases at J, leaving 6 bases unmatched. Germline V lookup: CDR1 SNHLY, CDR2 FYNNEI. This CDR3 reads CASSGGTGGTPYEQYF. CDR3 sequence (DNA): TGTGCCAGCAGTGGGGGGACAGGGGGCACACCCTACGAGCAGTACTTC. The entire variable domain, with the rest obtained from reference TRBV2 and TRBJ2-7, is as follows: EPEVTQTPSHQVTQMGQEVILRCVPISNHLYFYWYRQILGQKVEFLVSFYNNEISEKSEIFDDQFSVERPDGSNFTLKIRSTKLEDSAMYFCASSGGTGGTPYEQYFGPGTRLTVT.

In regard to this clone: The identical CDR3 is also encoded by other nucleotide sequences in the sample. The gene calls are TRBV3-1 (or the pseudogene TRBV3-2) and TRBJ1-5; tentatively, D is TRBD1 (6 bases). The CDR3 contains 13 residues. Trimming pared 4 bases from V and 4 bases from J, leaving 8 bases between. Germline CDR1 LGHDT, CDR2 YNNKEL (reference sequence). CDR3 sequence: CASSPTGNQPQHF. For the CDR3, the DNA is TGTGCCAGCAGCCCCACAGGGAATCAGCCCCAGCATTTT.

Written as DNA, the CDR3 is TGTGCCAGCACCCCGTCGGGGAGAGGAGAGAATGAAAAACTGTTTTTT. Residues: CASTPSGRGENEKLFF. The chain has TRBV7-9 and TRBJ1-4; D is undetermined. CDR3 length: 16 amino acids. Germline CDR1 SEHNR, CDR2 FQNEAQ (reference sequence). V was cut by 7 bases and J by 5 bases, with 20 bases left in between.

V gene TRBV11-2 combines with J gene TRBJ2-1; 7 nucleotides match TRBD2. The germline CDR1 and CDR2 sequences are SGHAT and FQNNGV. The trim removed 5 bases at V and 3 bases at J, leaving 10 bases unmatched. This CDR3 contains 16 residues. The CDR3: CASSTTSDGGYNEQFF. The CDR3 DNA is TGTGCCAGCAGCACCACTAGCGACGGGGGCTACAATGAGCAGTTCTTC.

The CDR3 is CATSDRGSGNTEAFF. The CDR3 region has the DNA TGTGCCACCAGTGACAGGGGTTCGGGGAACACTGAAGCTTTCTTT. The rearrangement uses TRBV24-1 and TRBJ1-1; D might be TRBD1 (6 bases). CDR3 length: 15 amino acids. CDR1 and CDR2 (germline): KGHDR, SFDVKD. Trimming cost V 4 bases and J 1 base, with 12 bases left between them.

V and J are TRBV30 and TRBJ2-1, with 10 bases matching TRBD1. The CDR3 covers 16 residues. Germline V gives CDR1 GTSNPN, CDR2 SVGIG (reference sequence). The junction had 10 bases not matched to a gene; V was cut back by 0 bases and J by 8 bases. CDR3 in amino acids: CAWSVLGDRGLDEQFF. Written as DNA, the CDR3 is TGTGCCTGGAGTGTACTTGGGGACAGGGGCCTGGATGAGCAGTTCTTC. Supplemented by reference TRBV30 and TRBJ2-1, the full variable domain reads SQTIHQWPATLVQPVGSPLSLECTVEGTSNPNLYWYRQAAGRGLQLLFYSVGIGQISSEVPQNLSASRPQDRQFILSSKKLLLSDSGFYLCAWSVLGDRGLDEQFFGPGTRLTVL.